A single sample gave rise to the 22 T cell receptor beta chains below, sequenced in a study of CD8+ T cells in alopecia areata. In each case, RNA was isolated and then reverse transcribed into cDNA as the sequencing template. The table came from immunoSEQ multiplex PCR; TCRdb's copy has only in-frame clones and leaves some out. The sample lists approximately 98,000 clones, roughly 64% occurring once. The source material was CD8+ T cells sorted from blood. The source of these receptors is a human donor in good health.

Remarks on this clone: A read error is possible here, since a much larger clone lies one base away. The gene calls are TRBV5-6 and TRBJ2-4, with 7 positions matching TRBD1. The end of the DNA fits TRBJ2-5 better, so the J call may be wrong. Germline assignment: CDR1 SGHDT and CDR2 YYEEEE. The CDR3 spans 14 residues. In DNA, the CDR3 is TGTGCCAGCAGCCGACGACAGGGCCCAGAGACCCAGTACTTC. Protein: CASSRRQGPETQYF.

This clone was detected a few times. The rearrangement joins TRBV29-1 to TRBJ1-1; weak D call: TRBD1 (6 bases). The V end lost 2 bases, the J end lost 0 bases, and 13 bases lay between the germline ends. The CDR3 is 15 amino acids. Germline V gene lookup returns CDR1 SQVTM and CDR2 ANQGSEA. The CDR3 DNA sequence: TGCAGCGTTGAATCTGGACAGCTTTTGAACACTGAAGCTTTCTTT. This gives the protein CSVESGQLLNTEAFF.

The chain combines TRBV13 with TRBJ1-2; no clear D gene. Germline V gene data show CDR1 as PRHDT and CDR2 as FYEKMQ (reference sequence). Trimming pared 2 bases from V and 3 bases from J, leaving 16 bases between. This CDR3 has 16 amino acids. CDR3 bases: TGTGCCAGCAGCTTATTCGGGAGGGAATATCACTATGGCTACACCTTC. Protein: CASSLFGREYHYGYTF.

This chain uses TRBV7-8 with TRBJ1-4, with unresolved D. Germline loops: CDR1 SGHVS, CDR2 FQNEAQ. Trimming took off 6 bases at V and 3 bases at J, with 11 bases between the two ends. CDR3 length equals 14 residues. CDR3 DNA sequence: TGTGCCAGCAGGCCATTCTCAGCTAATGAAAAACTGTTTTTT. It translates to CASRPFSANEKLFF.

This clone was seen a handful of times. The gene calls are TRBV7-9 and TRBJ1-1, with D uncertain. This CDR3 comprises 13 residues. V was clipped by 5 bases and J by 5 bases, with 12 bases between them. Per the germline V gene, CDR1 is SEHNR and CDR2 is FQNEAQ (reference sequence). The CDR3 sequence is CASSLVALTEAFF. CDR3 sequence (DNA): TGTGCCAGCAGCCTCGTTGCGCTGACTGAAGCTTTCTTT.

This chain links TRBV13 with TRBJ2-1, with unresolved D. CDR1 and CDR2 from the germline V gene are PRHDT and FYEKMQ (reference sequence). V was pared by 2 bases and J by 5 bases, with 7 bases between. The CDR3 totals 13 residues. CDR3 sequence: CASSLRRNNEQFF. The DNA of the CDR3 is TGTGCCAGCAGCTTACGCCGGAACAATGAGCAGTTCTTC.

The V call is TRBV11-2, the J call TRBJ2-5; the match to TRBD2 covers 12 bases. J was trimmed by 3 bases and V by 1 base; bases with no gene match: 6. Germline lookup yields CDR1 SGHAT and CDR2 FQNNGV. The CDR3 has 17 amino acids. DNA of the CDR3: TGTGCCAGCAGCTTAGGGCTGTGGACTAGCGGGAAAGAGACCCAGTACTTC. Its protein is CASSLGLWTSGKETQYF.

V is TRBV7-8 and J is TRBJ2-5; possible D gene TRBD1, 6 bases. V dropped 4 bases and J dropped 5 bases, with 17 bases sitting between them. The germline V gene encodes CDR1 SGHVS and CDR2 FQNEAQ. The CDR3 is 15 amino acids. CDR3 nucleotides: TGTGCCAGCAGCTCCATTGACAGGCCCCAGGAGACCCAGTACTTC. Translated: CASSSIDRPQETQYF.

This chain connects TRBV13 to TRBJ2-3; no clear D. Germline CDR1 and CDR2: PRHDT and FYEKMQ (reference sequence). Trimming took off 1 base at V and 1 base at J, with 6 bases between the two ends. CDR3 length equals 14 residues. The CDR3: CASSLATGTDTQYF. Here the CDR3 DNA reads TGTGCCAGCAGCTTAGCGACGGGCACAGATACGCAGTATTTT.

J is TRBJ2-7 and V is TRBV5-1; the D call may be TRBD1 or TRBD2 (5 bases each). Germline V lookup: CDR1 SGHRS, CDR2 YFSETQ. The CDR3 has 15 amino acids. V was shortened by 0 bases and J by 2 bases, with 12 bases between the two germline ends. In nucleotides, the CDR3 is TGCGCCAGCAGCTTGGAATGGGGGTCCGCCTACGAGCAGTACTTC. It encodes CASSLEWGSAYEQYF.

The chain couples TRBV27 to TRBJ1-2; D is unresolved. The ends were cut back, 3 bases at V and 7 bases at J, with 9 bases in the middle. This CDR3 has 12 amino acids. The germline CDR1 and CDR2 sequences are MNHEY and SMNVEV (reference sequence). DNA for the CDR3: TGTGCCAGCAGTTTCCTATATCGTGGCTACACCTTC. It is translated as CASSFLYRGYTF.

In its sample, this clone was seen once. The V and J genes are TRBV4-3 and TRBJ1-1; D possibly corresponds to TRBD1 (5 bases). CDR1 and CDR2 (germline): LGHNA, YSLEER. This CDR3 has 17 amino acids. Trimming shortened V by 0 bases and J by 1 base, and 15 bases separated the two germline ends. CDR3 region: CASSQDVRTGGNTEAFF. CDR3 DNA: TGCGCCAGCAGCCAAGACGTGAGGACCGGGGGGAACACTGAAGCTTTCTTT.

The chain employs TRBV11-3 and TRBJ1-2; TRBD1 agrees at 9 bases. The CDR3 covers 19 residues. Unmatched junction bases numbered 21, after V lost 5 bases and J lost 5 bases. Looked up from germline, CDR1 is SGHNT and CDR2 is YENEEA. The chain's CDR3 is CASSRRDREQMCVGYGYTF. In nucleotides, the CDR3 is TGTGCCAGCAGCCGCCGGGACAGGGAGCAAATGTGCGTCGGTTATGGCTACACCTTC. The full variable domain, its missing parts supplied by reference TRBV11-3 and TRBJ1-2, is EAGVVQSPRYKIIEKKQPVAFWCNPISGHNTLYWYLQNLGQGPELLIRYENEEAVDDSQLPKDRFSAERLKGVDSTLKIQPAELGDSAVYLCASSRRDREQMCVGYGYTFGSGTRLTVV.

The CDR3 loop reads CASSEPPGHVLTF. The CDR3 bases are TGTGCCAGCAGTGAGCCCCCCGGTCACGTCCTGACTTTC. This chain uses TRBV2 with TRBJ2-6; no firm D call. CDR3 length: 13 amino acids. Looked up from germline, CDR1 is SNHLY and CDR2 is FYNNEI. Trimming took off 3 bases at V and 11 bases at J, with 11 bases between the two ends.

J is TRBJ2-5 and V is TRBV5-4, with a possible D match to TRBD1 (6 bases). The CDR3 consists of 14 residues. Trimming took off 0 bases at V and 3 bases at J, with 9 bases between the two ends. Per germline, CDR1 SGHNT and CDR2 YYREEE (reference sequence). The CDR3 DNA is TGTGCCAGCAGCTTGGCGGCAGGGGAAGAGACCCAGTACTTC. Protein sequence: CASSLAAGEETQYF. The full variable domain, rest sourced from reference TRBV5-4 and TRBJ2-5, is ETGVTQSPTHLIKTRGQQVTLRCSSQSGHNTVSWYQQALGQGPQFIFQYYREEENGRGNFPPRFSGLQFPNYSSELNVNALELDDSALYLCASSLAAGEETQYFGPGTRLLVL.

J is TRBJ2-5 and V is TRBV28; 10 nucleotides match TRBD2. This CDR3 has 16 residues. With V trimmed by 3 bases and J by 5 bases, 9 bases remained unmatched. CDR1 and CDR2 (germline): MDHEN, SYDVKM. The chain's CDR3 is CASSLSVAGGMETQYF. CDR3 sequence (DNA): TGTGCCAGCAGTTTGTCGGTAGCGGGGGGTATGGAGACCCAGTACTTC.

This chain links TRBV7-9 with TRBJ1-3; 10 nucleotides match TRBD1. The CDR3 is 16 residues long. Looked up from germline, CDR1 is SEHNR and CDR2 is FQNEAQ (reference sequence). After removal of 4 bases from V and 0 bases from J, the junction contained 3 bases not matched to a gene. CDR3 nucleotide sequence: TGTGCCAGCAGCTCAGGGACAGGGGTCTCTGGAAACACCATATATTTT. Encoded protein: CASSSGTGVSGNTIYF.

The chain joins TRBV7-2 to TRBJ2-5, with no clear D. This CDR3 comprises 9 residues. Germline V gene data show CDR1 as SGHTA and CDR2 as FQGNSA. The germline V and J ends were trimmed by 8 bases and 5 bases, with 3 bases remaining between them. The CDR3 DNA reads as TGTGCCAGCGGCGAGACCCAGTACTTC. Protein product: CASGETQYF.

This clone was seen more than once but under ten times. J is TRBJ2-5 and V is TRBV2; weak D call: TRBD1 (5 bases). Trimming removed 10 bases from V and 5 bases from J, with 14 bases in between. The CDR3 spans 12 residues. Germline CDR1 and CDR2: SNHLY and FYNNEI. Written as DNA, the CDR3 is TGTGCCACCTTAGACAGCCGGGAGACCCAGTACTTC. This translates into CATLDSRETQYF.

The chain is built from TRBV6-1 and TRBJ2-1; D not resolved. The CDR3 is 13 residues long. Trimming shortened V by 1 base and J by 4 bases, and 5 bases separated the two germline ends. CDR1 is MNHNS and CDR2 is SASEGT in the germline V gene. The CDR3 nucleotides read TGTGCCAGCAGTGAAGAGGCTTACAATGAGCAGTTCTTC. Its protein product is CASSEEAYNEQFF.

This clone was picked up one time. V gene TRBV13 combines with J gene TRBJ2-7; a weak D match, TRBD2 (6 bases). Trimming took off 4 bases at V and 6 bases at J, with 10 bases between the two ends. CDR3 length: 12 residues. Germline CDR1 and CDR2: PRHDT and FYEKMQ (reference sequence). The CDR3 loop is CASSSGGSEQYF. The CDR3 DNA reads TGTGCCAGCAGCTCCGGGGGTTCCGAGCAGTACTTC.

This clone was counted between two and nine times. This chain joins TRBV7-9 and TRBJ2-1, with TRBD2 matching over 10 bases. Unmatched junction bases numbered 12, after V lost 5 bases and J lost 5 bases. The CDR3 contains 17 residues. Per the germline V gene, CDR1 is SEHNR and CDR2 is FQNEAQ (reference sequence). The CDR3 region is CASSTHTAGGPHNEQFF. For the CDR3, the DNA is TGTGCCAGCAGCACCCACACAGCGGGGGGGCCCCACAATGAGCAGTTCTTC.